This T cell receptor (beta chain) was identified in a study of T-cell reconstitution after alpha-beta-depleted transplantation in children. Germline CDR1 reads SQVTM; CDR2 reads ANQGSEA. V shed 6 bases and J shed 0 bases, with 15 bases lying between them. The CDR3 has 15 residues. Preparing the TCRbeta library involved the use of unique molecular identifiers. Each CDR3 protein gets one entry after TCRdb re-called the PCR reads with MiXCR. The sample yields some 500,000 distinct CDR3 sequences, about 18% seen once. This clonotype was seen many times. V and J are TRBV29-1 and TRBJ1-3; D is unclear. This TCR came from a human donor who donated a stem cell graft to a child with acute lymphoblastic leukemia. The starting material was PBMCs from the stem cell graft donor, obtained from the stem cell graft. As DNA, the CDR3 is TGCAGCGTCGTGGACCCACAAGGCTCTGGAAACACCATATATTTT. It yields the protein CSVVDPQGSGNTIYF. Based on the CDR3 plus reference TRBV29-1 and TRBJ1-3, the full variable domain is SAVISQKPSRDICQRGTSLTIQCQVDSQVTMMFWYRQQPGQSLTLIATANQGSEATYESGFVIDKFPISRPNLTFSTLTVSNMSPEDSSIYLCSVVDPQGSGNTIYFGEGSWLTVV.